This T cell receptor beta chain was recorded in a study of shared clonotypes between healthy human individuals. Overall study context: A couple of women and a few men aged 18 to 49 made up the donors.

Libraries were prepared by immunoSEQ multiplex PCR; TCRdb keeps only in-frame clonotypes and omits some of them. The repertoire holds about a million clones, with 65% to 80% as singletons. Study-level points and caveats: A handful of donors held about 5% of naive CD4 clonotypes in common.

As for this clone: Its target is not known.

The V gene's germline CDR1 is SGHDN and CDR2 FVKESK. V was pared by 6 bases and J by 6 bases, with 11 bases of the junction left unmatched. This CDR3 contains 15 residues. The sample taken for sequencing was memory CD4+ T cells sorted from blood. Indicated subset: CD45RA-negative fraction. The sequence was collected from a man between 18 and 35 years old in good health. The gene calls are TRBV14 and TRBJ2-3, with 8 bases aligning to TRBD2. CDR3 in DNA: TGTGCCAGCAGTCCACTTCTAGCGGGTGCGGATACGCAGTATTTT. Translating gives CASSPLLAGADTQYF.